Each of the 4 T cell receptor beta chains below was sequenced from the same sample in a study of CXCR3-negative and CXCR3-positive naive CD8 T cells. It was by 5' RACE with UMI labels that the TRB cDNA libraries were prepared. From the 5' RACE reads, TCRdb lists one entry per CDR3 protein and no DNA. With 130,000 or so distinct CDR3 sequences in the sample, the ten largest clones hold 0.41%. Their antigen targets remain unknown. Study-wide results and caveats: A higher hydrophobicity marked the TRB CDR3s of CXCR3-positive naive cells versus CXCR3-negative naive cells.

Sequenced sample: naive CXCR3+ CD8+ T cells from blood. Subset given: CD45RO-CCR7+CD27+CD95- naive CD8+ T cells expressing CXCR3 (TNR3+). The receptors originated from a human donor in good health. Some clones in this sample may be carry-over from other donors' samples.

V usage is TRBV9 and J usage is TRBJ2-7; the TCRdb D gene call, TRBD1, has no DNA to confirm it. Germline V lookup: CDR1 SGDLS, CDR2 YYNGEE. The CDR3 loop spans 16 amino acids. CDR3 amino acids: CASSVGSGTGSGEQYF.

CDR3 amino acids: CASSIGRGTAYEQYF. The chain couples TRBV19 to TRBJ2-7; the D call of TRBD2 rests on TCRdb alone, since no DNA is present to check it. Germline values: CDR1 LNHDA, CDR2 SQIVND (reference sequence). The CDR3 covers 15 residues.

The V and J genes are TRBV7-6 and TRBJ2-7. Per germline, CDR1 SGHVS and CDR2 FNYEAQ. CDR3 length equals 16 residues. The CDR3 sequence is CASSSTPDGVGYEQYF.

The rearrangement joins TRBV20-1 to TRBJ2-2; the TCRdb D gene call, TRBD1, has no DNA to confirm it. CDR3 length: 16 amino acids. In germline, CDR1 is DFQATT, CDR2 SNEGSKA (reference sequence). CDR3 protein: CSAKSAGWMGPGELFF.